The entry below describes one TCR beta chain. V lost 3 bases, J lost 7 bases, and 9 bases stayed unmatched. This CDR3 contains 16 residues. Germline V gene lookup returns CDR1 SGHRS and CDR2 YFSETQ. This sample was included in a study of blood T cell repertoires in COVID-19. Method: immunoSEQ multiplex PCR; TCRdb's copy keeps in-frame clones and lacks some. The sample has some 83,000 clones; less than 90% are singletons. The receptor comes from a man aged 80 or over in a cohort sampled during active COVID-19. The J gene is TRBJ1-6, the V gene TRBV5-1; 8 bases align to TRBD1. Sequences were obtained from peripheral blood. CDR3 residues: CASSSGATGDNSPLHF. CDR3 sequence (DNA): TGCGCCAGCAGCTCCGGAGCGACAGGGGACAATTCACCCCTCCACTTT.